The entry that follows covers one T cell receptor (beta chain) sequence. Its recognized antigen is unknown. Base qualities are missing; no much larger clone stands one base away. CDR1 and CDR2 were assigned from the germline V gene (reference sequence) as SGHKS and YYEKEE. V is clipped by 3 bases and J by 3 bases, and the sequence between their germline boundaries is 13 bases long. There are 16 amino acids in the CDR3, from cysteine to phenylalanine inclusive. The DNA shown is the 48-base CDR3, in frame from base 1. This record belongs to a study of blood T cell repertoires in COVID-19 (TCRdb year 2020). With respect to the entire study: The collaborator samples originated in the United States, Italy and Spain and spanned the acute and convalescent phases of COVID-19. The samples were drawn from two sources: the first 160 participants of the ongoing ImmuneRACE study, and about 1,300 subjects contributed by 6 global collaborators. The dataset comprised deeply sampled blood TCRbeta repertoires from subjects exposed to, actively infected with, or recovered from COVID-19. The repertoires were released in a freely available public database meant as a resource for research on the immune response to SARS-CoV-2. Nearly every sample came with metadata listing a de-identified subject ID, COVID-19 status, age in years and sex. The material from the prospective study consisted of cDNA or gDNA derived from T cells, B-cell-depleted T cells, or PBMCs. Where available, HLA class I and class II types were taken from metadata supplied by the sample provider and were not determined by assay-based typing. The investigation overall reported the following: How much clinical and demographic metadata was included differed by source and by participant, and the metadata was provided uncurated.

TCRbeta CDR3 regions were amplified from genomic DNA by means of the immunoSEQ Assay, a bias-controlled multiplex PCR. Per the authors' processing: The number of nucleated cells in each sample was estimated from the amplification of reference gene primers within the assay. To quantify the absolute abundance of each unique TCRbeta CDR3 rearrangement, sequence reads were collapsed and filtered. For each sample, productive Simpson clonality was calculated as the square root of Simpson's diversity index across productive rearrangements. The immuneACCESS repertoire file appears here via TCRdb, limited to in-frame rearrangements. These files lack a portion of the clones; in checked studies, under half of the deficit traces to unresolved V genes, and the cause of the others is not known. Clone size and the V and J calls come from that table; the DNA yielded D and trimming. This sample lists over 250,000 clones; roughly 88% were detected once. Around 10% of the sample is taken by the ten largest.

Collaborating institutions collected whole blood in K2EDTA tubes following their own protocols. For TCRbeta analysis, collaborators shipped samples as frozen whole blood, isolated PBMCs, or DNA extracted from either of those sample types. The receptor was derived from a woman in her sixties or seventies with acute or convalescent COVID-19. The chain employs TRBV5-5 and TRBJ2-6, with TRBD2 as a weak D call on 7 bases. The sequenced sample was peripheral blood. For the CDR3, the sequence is CASSSAGGLGANVLTF. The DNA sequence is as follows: TGTGCCAGCAGCTCAGCCGGGGGGCTTGGGGCCAACGTCCTGACTTTC.